This T cell receptor (beta chain) comes out of a study of cytomegalovirus exposure and HLA in healthy donors. About this clone itself: The antigen is not known.

Broader study findings: There were 164 TCR beta chains listed as cytomegalovirus-associated. With DRB1 most and HLA-C fewest, TCR association rates differed between HLA loci in a later analysis. Later, an analysis found that common viral pathogens appeared to be linked with several of the most significant clusters. A missense DCLRE1C variant was associated with V- and J-gene trimming of TCR beta chains in a later analysis, and an independent cohort replicated the association.

The PCR had 60 Vbeta and 13 Jbeta primers. Sequencing used immunoSEQ multiplex PCR; TCRdb keeps in-frame clones, though not all of them. Its clone listing holds some 72,000 clones. Germline-derived CDR1 and CDR2 are LNHDA and SQIVND (reference sequence). The CDR3 is 15 residues long. V dropped 7 bases and J dropped 2; count of bases not matched to a gene: 6. The chain couples TRBV19 to TRBJ1-3; TRBD1 aligns across 9 bases. The sequenced sample consisted of PBMCs. This TCR was sampled from a man aged 30 to 39 in good health and CMV-seronegative. The CDR3 protein is CASTQTGGPGNTIYF. In nucleotides, the CDR3 is TGTGCCAGTACCCAGACAGGGGGGCCTGGAAACACCATATATTTT.